A selection of T cell receptor beta chains follows, all from one sample in a study of T cells after somatic rescue of genetic block. Profiled with immunoSEQ multiplex PCR; TCRdb holds only in-frame clones, not every one. Of roughly 110,000 clones listed, around nine tenths were seen once; the top ten hold around 1.5%. Material for sequencing was peripheral blood mononuclear cells (PBMCs). The receptors stem from a woman younger than 30. Each CDR3 is given with its conserved first and last residue. The D gene is left open where the match is weak. Expanded clones get a size class; other rows say once, few or many, or leave the size out.

clone_size	d_call	v_call	cdr3_length	j_call	cdr3_aa
.	.	TRBV7-3	15	TRBJ1-2	CASSLPLPQYYGYTF
.	.	TRBV27	12	TRBJ2-2	CASKENTGELFF
.	TRBD1	TRBV7-2	14	TRBJ1-2	CASSSTGTEYGYTF
few	TRBD1	TRBV10-3	13	TRBJ1-2	CASKFGTGTGYTF
.	TRBD1	TRBV19	15	TRBJ2-7	CASTPSQGAGYEQYF
once	TRBD2	TRBV4-3	16	TRBJ2-5	CASSPGLAGGQETQYF
once	.	TRBV9	17	TRBJ2-2	CASSVGLFGAVAGELFF
.	TRBD1	TRBV7-8	15	TRBJ1-2	CASSQTTGANFGYTF
.	TRBD2	TRBV30	16	TRBJ2-2	CAWSVPSGGGTGELFF
.	.	TRBV5-6	13	TRBJ2-1	CASSLSTYNEQFF
.	.	TRBV19	13	TRBJ1-1	CASSTQRDTEAFF
.	.	TRBV19	15	TRBJ2-7	CASSRRAGSSYEQYF
.	TRBD2	TRBV28	14	TRBJ2-1	CASSTSGGANEQFF
.	.	TRBV11-3	16	TRBJ2-7	CASSLASGRRGYEQYF
.	.	TRBV5-1	11	TRBJ2-5	CASRQQETQYF
.	.	TRBV2	13	TRBJ2-2	CASSEIETGELFF
.	.	TRBV10-1	14	TRBJ2-1	CASSVQLSYNEQFF
.	TRBD2	TRBV11-1	15	TRBJ2-1	CASSTSGGAYNEQFF
.	TRBD2	TRBV7-3	15	TRBJ2-5	CASSLGGGRQETQYF
.	.	TRBV11-2	15	TRBJ1-6	CASSSKGFMGSPLHF
.	.	TRBV5-1	15	TRBJ2-5	CASSSPSGWGETQYF
.	.	TRBV11-2	15	TRBJ2-5	CASSSGTQTLVTQYF
.	.	TRBV2	14	TRBJ1-2	CASMRTAASYGYTF
.	.	TRBV29-1	14	TRBJ2-6	CSVEMRTGANVLTF
.	.	TRBV4-1	20	TRBJ2-4	CASSPFHRVTTREAKNIQYF
.	TRBD2	TRBV7-3	20	TRBJ2-1	CASSSPFGLAAISSYNEQFF
.	.	TRBV9	15	TRBJ2-5	CASSPAESSSQTQYF
.	TRBD1	TRBV9	14	TRBJ1-6	CASSVDRGYSPLHF
.	.	TRBV27	12	TRBJ2-2	CASSYYTGELFF